This TCR beta chain was recorded in a study of beta chain features in type 1 diabetes. Notes on the study in general: There were fewer insertions and more deletions at the VDJ junctions of type 1 diabetes patients.

This CDR3 is built from 15 residues. Trimming removed 0 bases at V and 5 bases at J, with 13 bases between. Germline V gene data show CDR1 as LNHNV and CDR2 as YYDKDF (reference sequence). This clone has more than one count but fewer than ten. What it binds is not known. Every bit of the isolated RNA underwent reverse transcription, so sequencing read expressed TCRB transcripts. Sequenced by immunoSEQ multiplex PCR; TCRdb stores in-frame clones only, minus some. The data show hundreds of thousands of clones, 15% to 18% seen once. The chain carries TRBV15 and TRBJ1-1; the D is unclear. The sequenced sample was naive CD4+ T cells from blood. The sequence was collected from a man between 18 and 35 years old in good health. CDR3 loop: CATSRDARLGTEAFF. The CDR3 region has the DNA TGTGCCACCAGCAGAGATGCCAGGTTGGGGACTGAAGCTTTCTTT.